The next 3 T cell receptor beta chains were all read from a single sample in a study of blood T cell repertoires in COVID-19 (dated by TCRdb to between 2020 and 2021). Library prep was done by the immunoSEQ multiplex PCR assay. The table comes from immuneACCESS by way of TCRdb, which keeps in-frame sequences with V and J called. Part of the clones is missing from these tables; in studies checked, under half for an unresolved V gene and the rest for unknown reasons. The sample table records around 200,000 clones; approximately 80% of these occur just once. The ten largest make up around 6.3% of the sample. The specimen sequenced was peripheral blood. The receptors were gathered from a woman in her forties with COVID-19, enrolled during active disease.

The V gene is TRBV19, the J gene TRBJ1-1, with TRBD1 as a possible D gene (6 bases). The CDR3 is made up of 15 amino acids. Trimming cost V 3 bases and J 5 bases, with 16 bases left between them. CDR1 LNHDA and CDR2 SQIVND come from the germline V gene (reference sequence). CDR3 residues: CASSIPGGGRTEAFF. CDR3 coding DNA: TGTGCCAGTAGTATCCCCGGGGGGGGGCGGACTGAAGCTTTCTTT.

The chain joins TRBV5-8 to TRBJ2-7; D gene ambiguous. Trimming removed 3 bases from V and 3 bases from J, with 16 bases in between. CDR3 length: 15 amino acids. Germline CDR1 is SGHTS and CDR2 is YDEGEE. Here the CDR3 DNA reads TGTGCCAGCAGCTCTGCCCGACGTAGCTACTACGAGCAGTACTTC. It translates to CASSSARRSYYEQYF.

CDR3 in DNA: TGCGCCAGCAGCTCCTCGGTCCAAGGGGGTCGGGAGACCCAGTACTTC. The encoded protein is CASSSSVQGGRETQYF. J is TRBJ2-5 and V is TRBV5-1; D is perhaps TRBD1 (6 bases). This CDR3 contains 16 residues. The germline gives CDR1 SGHRS, CDR2 YFSETQ. V was clipped by 3 bases and J by 5 bases, with 20 bases between them.